The source of this TCR beta chain is a study of blood T cell repertoires in COVID-19. The trim removed 0 bases at V and 1 base at J, leaving 14 bases unmatched. In germline, CDR1 is LGHNA, CDR2 YNFKEQ. The CDR3 runs 22 residues. Clones were read by immunoSEQ multiplex PCR, and TCRdb kept only the in-frame ones, dropping some. This table has around 67,000 clones, approximately 80% appearing once. Sample: peripheral blood. This receptor was obtained from a man aged 80 or over with active COVID-19. The chain uses TRBV4-2 and TRBJ2-3, with 15 bases identical to TRBD2. CDR3 region: CASSQERFVGLAGGPGTDTQYF. The CDR3 DNA reads TGTGCCAGCAGCCAAGAACGCTTTGTAGGACTAGCGGGAGGGCCGGGCACAGATACGCAGTATTTT.